The clone carrying this T cell receptor (beta chain) was seen at least ten times. The hyperthyroidism patients had all been newly diagnosed, and their disease duration was under 2 months. Their ages ranged from 18 to 65 years. The sample is drawn from a study of T cells in Graves' hyperthyroidism and ophthalmopathy. Amplification of TCR beta CDR3 regions used RNA as the template. First-round RT-PCR targeting the TCR CDR3 was performed with the HTBI primer set. A single record per CDR3 protein comes from TCRdb applying MiXCR to the multiplex PCR reads. The sample consists of 550,000 to 800,000 distinct CDR3 sequences, around 15% of them appearing once. The trim removed 5 bases at V and 0 bases at J, leaving 16 bases unmatched. In germline, CDR1 is SNHLY, CDR2 FYNNEI. The CDR3 is 19 residues long.

The sequenced sample was blood. The receptor comes from a man aged 45-65 years with Graves' hyperthyroidism. The J gene is TRBJ2-3, the V gene TRBV2; 8 bases are shared with TRBD2. This chain's CDR3 is CASSRDEREPVSSTDTQYF. CDR3 sequence (DNA): TGTGCCAGCAGTAGGGACGAGCGGGAGCCCGTATCTAGCACAGATACGCAGTATTTT.